This TCR beta chain was obtained from a study of blood T cell repertoires in COVID-19. Assay used: immunoSEQ multiplex PCR; TCRdb lists only in-frame clones, some missing. This sample has 430,000 or so clones, with approximately 90% found just once. Patients from Seattle were sampled longitudinally, starting during active infection. The CDR3 covers 11 residues. Per the germline V gene, CDR1 is MGHDK and CDR2 is SYGVNS. V shed 6 bases and J shed 5 bases, with 7 bases lying between them. This clonotype originated in a man aged 18-30 years with COVID-19, enrolled during active disease. This sequence joins TRBV25-1 and TRBJ1-1; D might be TRBD1 (6 bases). Sequenced material: peripheral blood. The CDR3, as DNA: TGTGCCAGCAGCAGGGGTACTGAAGCTTTCTTT. It specifies CASSRGTEAFF.